This TCR beta chain is from a study of blood T cell repertoires in COVID-19. As for the study in general: Acute-phase and convalescent COVID-19 samples originated in the United States, Italy and Spain. The analysed material was cDNA or gDNA that came from T cells, B-cell-depleted T cells, or PBMCs.

Those enrolled in Seattle joined during active infection and were followed longitudinally afterward. As handled by the study authors: Reference gene primer amplification in the assay estimated nucleated cell counts. Using immunoSEQ multiplex PCR, the repertoire was profiled, and TCRdb retains in-frame clones only, with some absent. V and J calls and clone size come straight from that table; D and trimming were deduced from the DNA. The table records about 180,000 clones, over 80% of them present only once. Trimming stripped 4 bases from V and 8 bases from J, with 4 bases between. This CDR3 is 10 amino acids long. Germline assignment: CDR1 SGHNT and CDR2 YYREEE (reference sequence).

V usage is TRBV5-4 and J usage is TRBJ2-1, with no clear D. Sequencing was done on a sample of peripheral blood. The receptor was derived from an older woman with COVID-19, enrolled during active disease. The CDR3 here is CASSTDEQFF. CDR3 nucleotide sequence: TGTGCCAGCAGCACGGATGAGCAGTTCTTC.